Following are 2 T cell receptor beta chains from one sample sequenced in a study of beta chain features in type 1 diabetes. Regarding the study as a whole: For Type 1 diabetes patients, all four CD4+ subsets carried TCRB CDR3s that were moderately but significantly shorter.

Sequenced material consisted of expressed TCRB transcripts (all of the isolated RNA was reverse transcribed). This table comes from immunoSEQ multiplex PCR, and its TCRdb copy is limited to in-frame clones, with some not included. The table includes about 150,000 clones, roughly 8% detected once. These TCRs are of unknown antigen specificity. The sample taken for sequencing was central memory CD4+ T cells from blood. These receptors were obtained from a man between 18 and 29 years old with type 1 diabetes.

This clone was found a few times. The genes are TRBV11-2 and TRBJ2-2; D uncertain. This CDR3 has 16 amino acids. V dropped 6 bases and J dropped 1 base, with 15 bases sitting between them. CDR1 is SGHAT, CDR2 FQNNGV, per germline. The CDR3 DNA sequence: TGTGCCAGCAGATTTCGAGCTCAACTGAACACCGGGGAGCTGTTTTTT. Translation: CASRFRAQLNTGELFF.

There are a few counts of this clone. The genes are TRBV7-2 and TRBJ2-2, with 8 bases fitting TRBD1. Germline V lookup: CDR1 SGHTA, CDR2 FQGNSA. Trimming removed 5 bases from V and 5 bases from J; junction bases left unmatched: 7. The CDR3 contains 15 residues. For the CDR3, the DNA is TGTGCCAGCAGCATCGACAGGGGTCGTACCGGGGAGCTGTTTTTT. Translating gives CASSIDRGRTGELFF.